This is a list of T cell receptor beta chains from one sample in a study of graft-versus-host responses after intestinal transplantation. No antigens are known for them. Assay used: immunoSEQ multiplex PCR; TCRdb lists only in-frame clones, some missing. The sample lists about 85,000 clones; approximately 89% were seen once. Sequenced material: unstimulated CD8+ T cells sorted from spleen or lymph node cells, taken before transplant. The receptors stem from a human donor who was the organ donor for an intestinal transplant. The CDR3 runs from the conserved cysteine through the conserved F or W. Fields, in order: CDR3 DNA, CDR3 protein, D gene, J gene, clone size, V gene. A D gene is named only where the DNA matches it firmly. The size entry is marked missing in some rows and otherwise reads once, few, many or a size class.

CDR3nt: TGTGCCAGCATCTTAGCCCAAGGGACCCATCACGAGCAGTACTTC; CDR3aa: CASILAQGTHHEQYF; d_gene: -; j_gene: TRBJ2-7; abundance: -; v_gene: TRBV27
CDR3nt: TGTGCCAGCTTGAAACGGGACAGGGCCATCTACGAGCAGTACTTC; CDR3aa: CASLKRDRAIYEQYF; d_gene: TRBD1; j_gene: TRBJ2-7; abundance: -; v_gene: TRBV6-5
CDR3nt: TGCGCCAGCAGCCCAACGGGACAGGTTTACGAGCAGTACTTC; CDR3aa: CASSPTGQVYEQYF; d_gene: TRBD1; j_gene: TRBJ2-7; abundance: -; v_gene: TRBV5-1
CDR3nt: TGTGCCAGCACCTCCGGGACTAGTGACGAGCAGTACTTC; CDR3aa: CASTSGTSDEQYF; d_gene: TRBD2; j_gene: TRBJ2-7; abundance: -; v_gene: TRBV28
CDR3nt: TGTGCCAGCCTGCCGCAGGGCTTGATGAACACTGAAGCTTTCTTT; CDR3aa: CASLPQGLMNTEAFF; d_gene: -; j_gene: TRBJ1-1; abundance: -; v_gene: TRBV28
CDR3nt: TGTGCCAGCAGCTTGATTCTGGGGGTGGAGACCCAGTACTTC; CDR3aa: CASSLILGVETQYF; d_gene: -; j_gene: TRBJ2-5; abundance: -; v_gene: TRBV7-9
CDR3nt: TGCGCCAGCAGCCACGGGCGAGTCAGGGAAAAACTGTTTTTT; CDR3aa: CASSHGRVREKLFF; d_gene: -; j_gene: TRBJ1-4; abundance: -; v_gene: TRBV5-1
CDR3nt: TGCGCCAGCAGCCCAAGAGAACCCCTCGAGCAGTACTTC; CDR3aa: CASSPREPLEQYF; d_gene: -; j_gene: TRBJ2-7; abundance: -; v_gene: TRBV4-1
CDR3nt: TGCGCCAGCAGCCTAGACAGAAGTGAAAAACTGTTTTTT; CDR3aa: CASSLDRSEKLFF; d_gene: -; j_gene: TRBJ1-4; abundance: few; v_gene: TRBV4-1
CDR3nt: TGTGCCAGCAGCTCAGAACTAGCGGGAGGGCCCAGCGGGGAGCTGTTTTTT; CDR3aa: CASSSELAGGPSGELFF; d_gene: TRBD2; j_gene: TRBJ2-2; abundance: -; v_gene: TRBV7-6
CDR3nt: TGTGCCAGCAGCTTAACCGTGGGGCCCAGCACAGATACGCAGTATTTT; CDR3aa: CASSLTVGPSTDTQYF; d_gene: -; j_gene: TRBJ2-3; abundance: -; v_gene: TRBV7-3
CDR3nt: TGTGCCAGCAGTCCTTTTAGCGGGAGGGGAAATGAGCAGTTCTTC; CDR3aa: CASSPFSGRGNEQFF; d_gene: TRBD2; j_gene: TRBJ2-1; abundance: -; v_gene: TRBV7-9
CDR3nt: TGTGCCAGCAAAGCGAGCGGGGCACGGGGAGAGCAGTTCTTC; CDR3aa: CASKASGARGEQFF; d_gene: TRBD2; j_gene: TRBJ2-1; abundance: -; v_gene: TRBV2
CDR3nt: TGTGCCAGTAGTCCAGGGCTTAACTATGGCTACACCTTC; CDR3aa: CASSPGLNYGYTF; d_gene: -; j_gene: TRBJ1-2; abundance: -; v_gene: TRBV19
CDR3nt: TGTGCCAGCAGTTTCAGGGTCTCGAGCCGCACAGATACGCAGTATTTT; CDR3aa: CASSFRVSSRTDTQYF; d_gene: -; j_gene: TRBJ2-3; abundance: -; v_gene: TRBV6-5
CDR3nt: TGTGCCAGTACGGGGGGAGACAATGAGCAGTTCTTC; CDR3aa: CASTGGDNEQFF; d_gene: TRBD2; j_gene: TRBJ2-1; abundance: once; v_gene: TRBV9
CDR3nt: TGCGCCAGCAGCCGCACCCTTAGCGGGAGCAACACAGATACGCAGTATTTT; CDR3aa: CASSRTLSGSNTDTQYF; d_gene: TRBD2; j_gene: TRBJ2-3; abundance: -; v_gene: TRBV4-1
CDR3nt: TGTGCCAGCCTACCTTCGTTGCCGGGCCACACGTATGAGCAGTTCTTC; CDR3aa: CASLPSLPGHTYEQFF; d_gene: -; j_gene: TRBJ2-1; abundance: -; v_gene: TRBV28
CDR3nt: TGTGCCAGCAGCTCGACGACAGGGGAGGATACGCAGTATTTT; CDR3aa: CASSSTTGEDTQYF; d_gene: TRBD1; j_gene: TRBJ2-3; abundance: once; v_gene: TRBV7-9
CDR3nt: TGTGCCAGCAGCTCCCCCGGAGAGATCTATGGCTACACCTTC; CDR3aa: CASSSPGEIYGYTF; d_gene: -; j_gene: TRBJ1-2; abundance: -; v_gene: TRBV7-2
CDR3nt: TGTGCCAGCAGCGAAAATAGCGGGCTTACAGATACGCAGTATTTT; CDR3aa: CASSENSGLTDTQYF; d_gene: TRBD2; j_gene: TRBJ2-3; abundance: -; v_gene: TRBV7-6
CDR3nt: TGCGCCAGCAGCTTTGGATGGGGTTGCCCCTACGAGCAGTACTTC; CDR3aa: CASSFGWGCPYEQYF; d_gene: -; j_gene: TRBJ2-7; abundance: -; v_gene: TRBV5-1
CDR3nt: TGTGCCAGCAGCTTAGATCTGATGACTAGCGGGGGGGCTTTGGATACGCAGTATTTT; CDR3aa: CASSLDLMTSGGALDTQYF; d_gene: TRBD2; j_gene: TRBJ2-3; abundance: -; v_gene: TRBV11-2
CDR3nt: TGTGCCAGTAGCACTTACAGGGGGAACACTGAAGCTTTCTTT; CDR3aa: CASSTYRGNTEAFF; d_gene: TRBD1; j_gene: TRBJ1-1; abundance: -; v_gene: TRBV19
CDR3nt: TGTGCCAGCAGTTACTTGCCCGACCGGAGTGGCGGGGAGCTGTTTTTT; CDR3aa: CASSYLPDRSGGELFF; d_gene: -; j_gene: TRBJ2-2; abundance: -; v_gene: TRBV6-5
CDR3nt: TGTGCCATCAGTGCAGGAGGGGACCGTGAAAAACTGTTTTTT; CDR3aa: CAISAGGDREKLFF; d_gene: -; j_gene: TRBJ1-4; abundance: -; v_gene: TRBV10-3
CDR3nt: TGCGCCAGCAGCCAAGTTCAGTTGGGCTCTGGAAACACCATATATTTT; CDR3aa: CASSQVQLGSGNTIYF; d_gene: -; j_gene: TRBJ1-3; abundance: -; v_gene: TRBV4-1
CDR3nt: TGTGCCAGCAGCTTTTGGGAGACAGATACGCAGTATTTT; CDR3aa: CASSFWETDTQYF; d_gene: -; j_gene: TRBJ2-3; abundance: once; v_gene: TRBV7-2
CDR3nt: TGTGCCAGCAGCCAGACGAGACACCGGGGTGAAGCTTTCTTT; CDR3aa: CASSQTRHRGEAFF; d_gene: -; j_gene: TRBJ1-1; abundance: -; v_gene: TRBV11-2
CDR3nt: TGTGCCAGCAGTTTAGTTACAGGGGGCGAGACCCAGTACTTC; CDR3aa: CASSLVTGGETQYF; d_gene: TRBD1; j_gene: TRBJ2-5; abundance: -; v_gene: TRBV27
CDR3nt: TGTGCCAGCCGGCGTGGGGGGCACGCCTACGAGCAGTACTTC; CDR3aa: CASRRGGHAYEQYF; d_gene: -; j_gene: TRBJ2-7; abundance: -; v_gene: TRBV25-1
CDR3nt: TGTGCCACCTCTCCCGGGACAAGGTGGGATGGCTACACCTTC; CDR3aa: CATSPGTRWDGYTF; d_gene: -; j_gene: TRBJ1-2; abundance: -; v_gene: TRBV6-5
CDR3nt: TGCGCCAGCAGCCCCGGGACTAGCTTTTCCGAGCAGTACTTC; CDR3aa: CASSPGTSFSEQYF; d_gene: TRBD2; j_gene: TRBJ2-7; abundance: few; v_gene: TRBV10-2
CDR3nt: TGTGCCAGCAGTGATTGGGGGAGAGAAGAGACCCAGTACTTC; CDR3aa: CASSDWGREETQYF; d_gene: -; j_gene: TRBJ2-5; abundance: -; v_gene: TRBV2
CDR3nt: TGCGCCAGCAGCCAAGATCAGTCCCTAGCGGGGACGAACACCGGGGAGCTGTTTTTT; CDR3aa: CASSQDQSLAGTNTGELFF; d_gene: TRBD2; j_gene: TRBJ2-2; abundance: -; v_gene: TRBV4-1
CDR3nt: TGTGCCAGCAGCTACGGCTGGGGAGGGGGCTACGAGCAGTACTTC; CDR3aa: CASSYGWGGGYEQYF; d_gene: -; j_gene: TRBJ2-7; abundance: -; v_gene: TRBV11-2
CDR3nt: TGTGCCAGCAGCGTGGTGCAGGCCAGAGAAAATGAAAAACTGTTTTTT; CDR3aa: CASSVVQARENEKLFF; d_gene: -; j_gene: TRBJ1-4; abundance: -; v_gene: TRBV5-6
CDR3nt: TGCGCCAGCAGCCACGGACAGGGAAACACTGAAGCTTTCTTT; CDR3aa: CASSHGQGNTEAFF; d_gene: TRBD1; j_gene: TRBJ1-1; abundance: -; v_gene: TRBV4-1